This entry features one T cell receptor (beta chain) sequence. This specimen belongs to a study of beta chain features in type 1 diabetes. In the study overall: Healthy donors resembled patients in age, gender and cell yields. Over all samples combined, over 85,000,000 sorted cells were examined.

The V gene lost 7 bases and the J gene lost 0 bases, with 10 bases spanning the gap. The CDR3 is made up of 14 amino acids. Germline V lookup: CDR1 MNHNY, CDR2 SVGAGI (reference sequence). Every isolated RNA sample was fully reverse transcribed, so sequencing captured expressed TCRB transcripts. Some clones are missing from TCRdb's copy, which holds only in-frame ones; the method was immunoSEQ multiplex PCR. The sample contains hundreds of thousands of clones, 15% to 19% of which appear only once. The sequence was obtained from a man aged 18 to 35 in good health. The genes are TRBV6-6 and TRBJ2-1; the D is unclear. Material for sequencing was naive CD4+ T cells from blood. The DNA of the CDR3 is TGTGCCAGCAACCCAGGTGGCTCCTACAATGAGCAGTTCTTC. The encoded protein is CASNPGGSYNEQFF.